This T cell receptor (beta chain) was retrieved from a study of blood T cell repertoires in COVID-19. Overall study: Samples of COVID-19 (acute and convalescent) were obtained from the United States, Italy and Spain. From T cells, B-cell-depleted T cells, or PBMCs came the material, which was cDNA or gDNA.

Per the original data handling: Estimates of nucleated cell counts were drawn from the amplification of reference gene primers. TCRdb's table, derived via immunoSEQ multiplex PCR, lists solely in-frame clones and lacks some. V and J calls and clone size come straight from that table; D and trimming were deduced from the DNA. The sample comprises around 220,000 clones, roughly 82% of which are singletons, and 4.9% rests with the top ten. In germline, CDR1 is SGHAT, CDR2 FQNNGV. This CDR3 has 14 amino acids. V dropped 3 bases and J dropped 4 bases, with 12 bases sitting between them. This receptor was taken from a woman aged 80 or over with active or convalescent COVID-19. The source material was peripheral blood. The chain combines TRBV11-2 with TRBJ1-1; D gene uncertain. Here the CDR3 DNA reads TGTGCCAGCAGCTTGGTTAGTATACGCACTGAAGCTTTCTTT. It encodes CASSLVSIRTEAFF.